Each of the 14 T cell receptor beta chains below was sequenced from the same sample in a study of regulatory T cells in long-lasting Graves disease. Time point indicated: newly diagnosed GD, antithyroid drugs for less than 3 months. Preparation of the TCR library used RNA extracted from PBMCs. Sequencing libraries for TCR beta were prepared with iRepertoire HTBI primers and Arm-PCR of CDR3 regions. From the multiplex PCR reads, TCRdb called clonotypes with MiXCR, one entry per CDR3 protein. Of about 460,000 distinct CDR3 sequences detected, around 13% appear once; the ten largest clones hold 17%. These data are also associated with another study on T cells in Graves' hyperthyroidism and ophthalmopathy.

The sample was peripheral blood mononuclear cells (PBMCs), taken at new diagnosis, from a patient treated with antithyroid drugs. These receptors were taken from a woman between 50 and 59 years old with Graves disease.

The chain combines TRBV30 with TRBJ2-7; D perhaps matches TRBD2 (6 bases). CDR3 size: 15 residues. CDR1 is GTSNPN, CDR2 SVGIG, per germline (reference sequence). V lost 1 base and J 3 bases, leaving 16 bases between the germline ends. CDR3 region: CAWSGGERAYYEQYF. The CDR3 bases are TGTGCCTGGAGTGGCGGGGAGCGGGCTTACTACGAGCAGTACTTC.

The chain employs TRBV5-1 and TRBJ2-1; 9 positions match TRBD1. The CDR3 totals 20 residues. The V gene's germline CDR1 is SGHRS and CDR2 YFSETQ. V lost 4 bases and J lost 0; bases outside the gene matches: 17. The CDR3 DNA follows: TGCGCCAGCAGCCGTCCGGGGGACAGGGAACGATCAAGCTCCTACAATGAGCAGTTCTTC. Translation gives CASSRPGDRERSSSYNEQFF.

A single count supports this clonotype. A read error may be the cause here, since a much bigger clone is one base away. The chain carries TRBV12-3 or TRBV12-4 and TRBJ2-3; D may be TRBD2 (5 bases). Gene TRBJ2-1 matches the end of the DNA better, so the J call may be wrong. The CDR3 extends over 12 amino acids. CDR3 nucleotide sequence: TGTGCCAGCAGTTTGAGGGAGCACGAGCAGTTCTTC. It is translated as CASSLREHEQFF.

The table lists this clonotype with a few counts. This CDR3 reads CASSQDWVLLNPPLHF. CDR3 DNA sequence: TGTGCCAGCAGCCAAGATTGGGTCCTTCTGAATCCACCCCTCCACTTT. This sequence joins TRBV14 and TRBJ1-6; D uncertain. The V gene lost 0 bases and the J gene lost 11 bases, with 17 bases spanning the gap. CDR1 is SGHDN, CDR2 FVKESK, per germline. The CDR3 has 16 residues. Variable domain in full (rest from reference TRBV14 and TRBJ1-6): EAGVTQFPSHSVIEKGQTVTLRCDPISGHDNLYWYRRVMGKEIKFLLHFVKESKQDESGMPNNRFLAERTGGTYSTLKVQPAELEDSGVYFCASSQDWVLLNPPLHFGNGTRLTVT.

This clonotype was observed a few times. This chain uses TRBV12-3 or TRBV12-4 with TRBJ2-4; D unresolved. V was cut by 1 base and J by 0 bases, with 7 bases left in between. The CDR3 has 15 residues. The CDR3 DNA reads as TGTGCCAGCAGTTTAGGCAAACTAGCCAAAAACATTCAGTACTTC. Its translation is CASSLGKLAKNIQYF.

V is TRBV6-2 or TRBV6-3 and J is TRBJ2-3; a weak D match, TRBD1 (6 bases). This CDR3 is 15 amino acids long. The germline V gene has CDR1 MNHEY and CDR2 SVGEGT. V was trimmed by 2 bases and J by 3 bases, leaving 12 bases between them. The CDR3 bases are TGTGCCAGCAGTTACCTGGGGGCAGTAACAGATACGCAGTATTTT. Its protein is CASSYLGAVTDTQYF.

This clonotype has more than one count but fewer than ten. This chain links TRBV6-8 with TRBJ1-4, with a weak D call TRBD1 (5 bases). Trimming removed 5 bases at V and 0 bases at J, with 13 bases between. Germline CDR1 MNHGY, CDR2 SAAAGT. This CDR3 comprises 16 residues. The CDR3 loop reads CASSQERGTTNEKLFF. The CDR3 DNA sequence: TGTGCCAGCAGTCAGGAAAGGGGCACAACTAATGAAAAACTGTTTTTT.

This clonotype came up a few times. The J gene is TRBJ2-5, the V gene TRBV6-5; no clear D. This CDR3 is built from 14 residues. V lost 0 bases, J lost 2 bases, and 7 bases lay in between. CDR1 and CDR2 (germline): MNHEY, SVGAGI. The DNA of the CDR3 is TGTGCCAGCAGTTACTCGCAGGCTCAAGAGACCCAGTACTTC. Protein: CASSYSQAQETQYF.

The genes are TRBV5-5 and TRBJ2-2; the match to TRBD2 covers 10 bases. The junction had 11 bases not matched to a gene; V was cut back by 4 bases and J by 5 bases. There are 17 residues in the CDR3. Looked up from germline, CDR1 is SGHKS and CDR2 is YYEKEE (reference sequence). The CDR3 loop reads CASSQEASGSVTGELFF. CDR3 DNA sequence: TGTGCCAGCAGCCAAGAGGCTAGCGGGAGTGTGACCGGGGAGCTGTTTTTT.

The table lists this clonotype with many counts. The V call is TRBV20-1, the J call TRBJ2-7, with D unclear. Trimming removed 3 bases at V and 3 bases at J, with 21 bases between. CDR1 is DFQATT and CDR2 is SNEGSKA in the germline V gene (reference sequence). The CDR3 consists of 16 residues. As DNA, the CDR3 is TGCAGTGCTAGTGTGTCAGTGACTCGCGACTTCTACGAGCAGTACTTC. This translates into CSASVSVTRDFYEQYF.

With respect to this clonotype: Given a much more abundant clone one base away, this may be a read error. The chain uses TRBV5-1 and TRBJ2-1; D perhaps matches TRBD1 (6 bases). V lost 0 bases and J 10 bases, leaving 14 bases between the germline ends. The CDR3 loop spans 14 amino acids. Germline assignment: CDR1 SGHRS and CDR2 YFSETQ. The DNA for the CDR3 is TGCGCCAGCAGCTTGGCGGACAGCCTTCTGGAGCAGTTCTTC. Its translation: CASSLADSLLEQFF.

This clonotype was counted many times. This chain connects TRBV28 to TRBJ2-7, with TRBD2 identical over 7 bases. Germline V gene lookup returns CDR1 MDHEN and CDR2 SYDVKM. The CDR3 runs to 16 residues. The V segment lost 4 bases and the J segment 0 bases; nucleotides outside the gene matches: 9. CDR3 bases: TGTGCCAGCAGTTACCGACTAGCCGATCCCTCCTACGAGCAGTACTTC. This encodes CASSYRLADPSYEQYF.

This clonotype was observed a handful of times. A read error may explain this, as a much larger clone is one base away. The chain is built from TRBV27 and TRBJ2-1; 9 positions match TRBD1. J was trimmed by 9 bases and V by 5 bases; bases with no gene match: 11. Looked up from germline, CDR1 is MNHEY and CDR2 is SMNVEV (reference sequence). This CDR3 has 15 amino acids. CDR3 sequence reads: CASSPQGATHIEQFF. CDR3 nucleotides: TGTGCCAGCAGTCCACAGGGGGCGACACACATTGAGCAGTTCTTC.

This clonotype came up once. A much larger clone lies one base from this, so it may be a read error. The chain employs TRBV11-2 and TRBJ2-4; 7 nucleotides line up with TRBD1. Per germline, CDR1 SGHAT and CDR2 FQNNGV. The CDR3 is made up of 18 amino acids. DNA for the CDR3: TGTGCCAGCAGCCCGAGGAGACAGGGCCTATCAGCCAAAAACATTCAGGACTTC. Translated, it gives CASSPRRQGLSAKNIQDF. Supplemented by reference TRBV11-2 and TRBJ2-4, the full variable domain reads EAGVAQSPRYKIIEKRQSVAFWCNPISGHATLYWYQQILGQGPKLLIQFQNNGVVDDSQLPKDRFSAERLKGVDSTLKIQPAKLEDSAVYLCASSPRRQGLSAKNIQDFGAGTRLSVL.